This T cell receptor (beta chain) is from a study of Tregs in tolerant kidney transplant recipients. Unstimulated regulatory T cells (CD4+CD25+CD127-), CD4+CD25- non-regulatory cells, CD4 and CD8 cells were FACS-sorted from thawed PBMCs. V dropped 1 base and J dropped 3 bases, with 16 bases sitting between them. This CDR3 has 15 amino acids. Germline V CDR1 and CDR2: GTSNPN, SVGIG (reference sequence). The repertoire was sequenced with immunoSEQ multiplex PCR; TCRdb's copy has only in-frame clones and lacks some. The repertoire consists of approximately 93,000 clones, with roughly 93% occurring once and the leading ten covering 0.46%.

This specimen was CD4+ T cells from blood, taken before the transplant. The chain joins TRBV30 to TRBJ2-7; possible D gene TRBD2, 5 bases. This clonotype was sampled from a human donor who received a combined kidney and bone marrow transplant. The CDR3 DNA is TGTGCCTGGAGTGGCACCGCACGAGGGTACTACGAGCAGTACTTC. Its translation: CAWSGTARGYYEQYF.